A single sample is the source of the 6 T cell receptor beta chains below, sequenced in a study of shared T cell receptors in the human thymus. Using immunoSEQ multiplex PCR, the repertoire was profiled, and TCRdb retains in-frame clones only, with some absent. This table holds about 660,000 clones, 80% to 90% found once. The data were also submitted as part of a second study, on human thymus T cells.

The sample taken for sequencing was thymocytes. The receptors stem from a boy in the first two years of life with a congenital heart defect.

CDR3 residues: CSGRTGQNTEAFF. The CDR3, as DNA: TGCAGCGGGCGGACAGGGCAAAACACTGAAGCTTTCTTT. The genes are TRBV29-1 and TRBJ1-1; 8 nucleotides line up with TRBD1. Germline assignment: CDR1 SQVTM and CDR2 ANQGSEA. The CDR3 spans 13 residues. V shed 7 bases and J 2 bases; nucleotides not matched to a gene: 6.

This chain joins TRBV28 and TRBJ1-5; tentative D call: TRBD1 (6 bases). The CDR3 totals 17 residues. Germline V gene data show CDR1 as MDHEN and CDR2 as SYDVKM. V dropped 5 bases and J dropped 0 bases, with 17 bases sitting between them. CDR3 nucleotides: TGTGCCAGCAGTGAGAGGACAGAGGATATTAGCAATCAGCCCCAGCATTTT. Translating it yields CASSERTEDISNQPQHF.

The V call is TRBV9, the J call TRBJ2-1; TRBD2 agrees at 7 bases. The CDR3 has 16 amino acids. In germline, CDR1 is SGDLS, CDR2 YYNGEE. V shed 0 bases, J shed 7 bases, and the junction held 10 bases outside the gene matches. This chain's CDR3 is CASSVDPGGAGNEQFF. The DNA for the CDR3 is TGTGCCAGCAGCGTAGACCCTGGTGGAGCGGGAAATGAGCAGTTCTTC.

V is TRBV25-1 and J is TRBJ1-1, with 7 bases aligning to TRBD1. The junction had 11 bases not matched to a gene; V was cut back by 6 bases and J by 7 bases. Germline CDR1 reads MGHDK; CDR2 reads SYGVNS. CDR3 length equals 14 residues. The CDR3 loop reads CASSTEGAGDEAFF. The CDR3 DNA is TGTGCCAGCAGCACAGAGGGGGCAGGGGATGAAGCTTTCTTT. Filled out from reference TRBV25-1 and TRBJ1-1, the complete variable domain reads EADIYQTPRYLVIGTGKKITLECSQTMGHDKMYWYQQDPGMELHLIHYSYGVNSTEKGDLSSESTVSRIRTEHFPLTLESARPSHTSQYLCASSTEGAGDEAFFGQGTRLTVV.

The V gene is TRBV5-6, the J gene TRBJ1-3; 7 bases agree with TRBD1. Per the germline V gene, CDR1 is SGHDT and CDR2 is YYEEEE. With 8 bases clipped from V and 4 bases from J, the junction kept 9 bases outside the gene matches. This CDR3 has 14 residues. CDR3 sequence reads: CASLNRGWGNTIYF. DNA for the CDR3: TGTGCCAGTCTGAACAGGGGATGGGGAAACACCATATATTTT. Filled out from reference TRBV5-6 and TRBJ1-3, the complete variable domain reads DAGVTQSPTHLIKTRGQQVTLRCSPKSGHDTVSWYQQALGQGPQFIFQYYEEEERQRGNFPDRFSGHQFPNYSSELNVNALLLGDSALYLCASLNRGWGNTIYFGEGSWLTVV.

Turning to this clone: The junction shows a germline mismatch at one end, possibly a read error. The chain recombines TRBV28 with TRBJ2-5; D is possibly TRBD1 (5 bases). Looked up from germline, CDR1 is MDHEN and CDR2 is SYDVKM. The CDR3 runs to 14 residues. The CDR3 loop is CASRRIWGQEAQYF. DNA for the CDR3: TGTGCCAGCAGGAGGATCTGGGGCCAAGAGGCCCAGTACTTC.